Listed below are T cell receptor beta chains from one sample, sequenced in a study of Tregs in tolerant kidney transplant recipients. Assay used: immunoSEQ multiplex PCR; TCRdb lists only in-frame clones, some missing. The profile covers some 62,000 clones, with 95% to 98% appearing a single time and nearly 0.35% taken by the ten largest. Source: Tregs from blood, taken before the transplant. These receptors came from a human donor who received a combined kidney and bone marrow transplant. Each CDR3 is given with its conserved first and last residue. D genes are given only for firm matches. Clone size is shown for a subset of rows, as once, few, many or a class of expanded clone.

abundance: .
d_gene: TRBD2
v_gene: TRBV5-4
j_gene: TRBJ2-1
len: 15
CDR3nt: TGTGCCAGCAGCTCCGGACTAGCGGCCTACAATGAGCAGTTCTTC
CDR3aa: CASSSGLAAYNEQFF

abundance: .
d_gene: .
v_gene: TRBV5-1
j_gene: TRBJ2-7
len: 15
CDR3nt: TGCGCCAGCAGCTTGGGGGCCGAAGGGGACTACGAGCAGTACTTC
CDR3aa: CASSLGAEGDYEQYF

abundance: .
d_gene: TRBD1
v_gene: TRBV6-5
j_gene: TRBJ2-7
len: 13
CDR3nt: TGTGCCAGCAGTCCCGGGACAGCCTACGAGCAGTACTTC
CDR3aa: CASSPGTAYEQYF

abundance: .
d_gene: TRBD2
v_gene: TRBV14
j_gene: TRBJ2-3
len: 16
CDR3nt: TGTGCCAGCAGCCCCGAACTAGCGGGAGACACAGATACGCAGTATTTT
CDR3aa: CASSPELAGDTDTQYF

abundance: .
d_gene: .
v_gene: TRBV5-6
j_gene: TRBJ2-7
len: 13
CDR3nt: TGTGCCAGCAGCCGCGGAGGAAACTACGAGCAGTACTTC
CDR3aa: CASSRGGNYEQYF

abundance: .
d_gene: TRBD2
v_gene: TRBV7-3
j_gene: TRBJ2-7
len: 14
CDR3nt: TGTGCCAGCAGCTTGGGACTAGCGGGAGGCGAGCAGTACTTC
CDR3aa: CASSLGLAGGEQYF

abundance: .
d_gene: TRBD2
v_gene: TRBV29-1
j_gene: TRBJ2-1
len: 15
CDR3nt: TGCAGCGCCCGGGTAGGGGCGGGGGGCGACAATGAGCAGTTCTTC
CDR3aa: CSARVGAGGDNEQFF

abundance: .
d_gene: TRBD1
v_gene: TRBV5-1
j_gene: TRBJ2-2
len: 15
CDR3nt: TGCGCCAGCAGCCCGCGACAGGGATTGGGCGGGGAGCTGTTTTTT
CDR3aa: CASSPRQGLGGELFF

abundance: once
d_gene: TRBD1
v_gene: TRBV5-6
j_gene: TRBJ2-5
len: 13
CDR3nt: TGTGCCAGCAGCTTTAACAGGGGGGAGACCCAGTACTTC
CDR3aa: CASSFNRGETQYF

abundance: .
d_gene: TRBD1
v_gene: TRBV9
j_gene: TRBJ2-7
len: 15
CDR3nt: TGTGCCAGCAGCGCAGCCGGGACAGGGATCTACGAGCAGTACTTC
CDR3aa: CASSAAGTGIYEQYF

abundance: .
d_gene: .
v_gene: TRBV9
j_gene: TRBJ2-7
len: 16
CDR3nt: TGTGCCAGCAGCGCCCAATCAGGCACTGCTTCCTACGAGCAGTACTTC
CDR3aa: CASSAQSGTASYEQYF

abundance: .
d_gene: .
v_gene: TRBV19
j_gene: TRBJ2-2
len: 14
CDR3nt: TGTGCCAGTAGTATAGCAGATAACACCGGGGAGCTGTTTTTT
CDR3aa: CASSIADNTGELFF

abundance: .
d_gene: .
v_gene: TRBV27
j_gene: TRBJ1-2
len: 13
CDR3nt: TGTGCCAGCAAGGACAGCGGAGGTTATGGCTACACCTTC
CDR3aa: CASKDSGGYGYTF

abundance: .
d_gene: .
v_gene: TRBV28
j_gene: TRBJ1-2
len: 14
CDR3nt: .
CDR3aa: CASSFLAGIYGYTF

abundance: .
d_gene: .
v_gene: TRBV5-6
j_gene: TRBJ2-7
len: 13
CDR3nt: TGTGCCAGCAGCGTCCTAGGTGCCGACGAGCAGTACTTC
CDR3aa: CASSVLGADEQYF

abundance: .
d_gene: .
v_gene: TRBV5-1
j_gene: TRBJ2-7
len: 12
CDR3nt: TGCGCCAGCAGCCAGGACAACTACGAGCAGTACTTC
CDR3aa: CASSQDNYEQYF

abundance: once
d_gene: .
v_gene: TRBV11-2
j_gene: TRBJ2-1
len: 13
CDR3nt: TGTGCCAGCAGCTTACCCCCATACAATGAGCAGTTCTTC
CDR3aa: CASSLPPYNEQFF

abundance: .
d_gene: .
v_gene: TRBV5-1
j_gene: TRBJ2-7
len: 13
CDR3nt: TGCGCCAGCAGCTTAAACAGGGTGCACGAGCAGTACTTC
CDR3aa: CASSLNRVHEQYF

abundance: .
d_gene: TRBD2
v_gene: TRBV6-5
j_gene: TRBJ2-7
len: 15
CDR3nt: TGTGCCAGCAGAGATTGGACTAGCGGGAAGGACGAGCAGTACTTC
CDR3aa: CASRDWTSGKDEQYF

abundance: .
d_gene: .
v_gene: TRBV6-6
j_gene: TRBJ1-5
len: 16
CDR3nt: TGTGCCAGCAGTTATTCAGGGCCCAATAGCAATCAGCCCCAGCATTTT
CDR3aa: CASSYSGPNSNQPQHF

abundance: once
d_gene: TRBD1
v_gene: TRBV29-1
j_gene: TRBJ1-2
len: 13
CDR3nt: TGCAGCGTTCAAACCGGGACAGCTTATGGCTACACCTTC
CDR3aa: CSVQTGTAYGYTF

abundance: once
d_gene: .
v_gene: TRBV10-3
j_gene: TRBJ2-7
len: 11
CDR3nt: TGTGCCACGACAGATTCCTACGAGCAGTACTTC
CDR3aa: CATTDSYEQYF

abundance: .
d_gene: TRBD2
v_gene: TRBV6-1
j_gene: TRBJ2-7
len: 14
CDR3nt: TGTGCCAGCAGTGAAAGGGGAGCGGGAGTCGAGCAGTACTTC
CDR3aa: CASSERGAGVEQYF

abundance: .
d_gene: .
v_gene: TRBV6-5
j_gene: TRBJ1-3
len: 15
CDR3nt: TGTGCCAGCAGTTACACACACCTCTCTGGAAACACCATATATTTT
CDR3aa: CASSYTHLSGNTIYF

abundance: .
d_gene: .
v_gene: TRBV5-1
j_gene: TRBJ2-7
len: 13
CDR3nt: TGCGCCAGCAGCTTGGACGGAGGCTACGAGCAGTACTTC
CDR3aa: CASSLDGGYEQYF

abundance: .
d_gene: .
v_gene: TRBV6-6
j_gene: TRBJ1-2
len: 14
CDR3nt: TGTGCCAGCACCACCGGGGCAGGGGCCTATGGCTACACCTTC
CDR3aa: CASTTGAGAYGYTF

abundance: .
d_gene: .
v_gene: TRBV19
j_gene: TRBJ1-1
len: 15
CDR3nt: TGTGCCAGTAGTATATACCTCAGGGTGGGTACTGAAGCTTTCTTT
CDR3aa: CASSIYLRVGTEAFF

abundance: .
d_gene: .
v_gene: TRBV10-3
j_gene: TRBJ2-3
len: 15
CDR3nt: TGTGCCATCAGTGAGTCAGGAGAGTCCACAGATACGCAGTATTTT
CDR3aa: CAISESGESTDTQYF

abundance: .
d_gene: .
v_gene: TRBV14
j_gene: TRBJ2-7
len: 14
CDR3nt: TGTGCCAGCAGCCAATTCGGGTTCTCCTACGAGCAGTACTTC
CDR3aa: CASSQFGFSYEQYF